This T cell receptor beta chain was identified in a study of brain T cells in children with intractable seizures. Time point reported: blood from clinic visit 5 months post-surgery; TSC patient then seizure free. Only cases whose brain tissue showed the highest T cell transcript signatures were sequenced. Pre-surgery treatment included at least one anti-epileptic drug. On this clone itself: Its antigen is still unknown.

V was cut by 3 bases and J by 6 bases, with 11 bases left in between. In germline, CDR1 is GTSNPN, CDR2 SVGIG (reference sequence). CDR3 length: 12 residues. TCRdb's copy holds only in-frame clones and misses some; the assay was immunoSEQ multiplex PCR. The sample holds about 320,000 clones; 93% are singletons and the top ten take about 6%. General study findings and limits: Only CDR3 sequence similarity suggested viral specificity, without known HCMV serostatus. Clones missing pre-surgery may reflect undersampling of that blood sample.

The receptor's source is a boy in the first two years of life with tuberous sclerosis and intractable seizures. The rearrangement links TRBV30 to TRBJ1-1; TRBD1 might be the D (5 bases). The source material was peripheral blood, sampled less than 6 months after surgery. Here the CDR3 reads CAWRGQAPEAFF. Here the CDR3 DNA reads TGTGCCTGGAGGGGGCAGGCCCCTGAAGCTTTCTTT.